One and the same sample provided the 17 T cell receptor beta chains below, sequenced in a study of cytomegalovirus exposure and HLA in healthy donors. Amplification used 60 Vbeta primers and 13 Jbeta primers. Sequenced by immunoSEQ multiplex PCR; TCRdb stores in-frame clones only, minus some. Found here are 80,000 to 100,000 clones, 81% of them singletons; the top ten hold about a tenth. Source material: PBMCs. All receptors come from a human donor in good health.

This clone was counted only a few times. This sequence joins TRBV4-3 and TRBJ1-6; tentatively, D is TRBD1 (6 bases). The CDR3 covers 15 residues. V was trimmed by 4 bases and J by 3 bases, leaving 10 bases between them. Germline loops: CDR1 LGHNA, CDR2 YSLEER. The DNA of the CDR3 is TGCGCCAGCAGCCCCCAACAGGGCTATAATTCACCCCTCCACTTT. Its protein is CASSPQQGYNSPLHF.

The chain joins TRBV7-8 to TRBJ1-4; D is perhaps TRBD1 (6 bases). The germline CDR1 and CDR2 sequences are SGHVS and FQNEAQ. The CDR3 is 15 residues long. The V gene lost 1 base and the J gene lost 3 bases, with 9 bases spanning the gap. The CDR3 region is CASSLDQGPNEKLFF. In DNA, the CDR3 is TGTGCCAGCAGCTTAGATCAGGGGCCTAATGAAAAACTGTTTTTT.

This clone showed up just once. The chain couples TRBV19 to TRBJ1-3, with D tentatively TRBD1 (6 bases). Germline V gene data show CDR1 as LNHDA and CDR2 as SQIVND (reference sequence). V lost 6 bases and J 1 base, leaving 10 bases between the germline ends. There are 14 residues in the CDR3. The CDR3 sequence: CASRDTGSGNTIYF. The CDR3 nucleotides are TGTGCCAGTAGAGACACAGGGTCTGGAAACACCATATATTTT.

CDR3 in DNA: TGTGCCAGCAGCTTTGATATCAGGGCTGAGACCCAGTACTTC. Protein sequence: CASSFDIRAETQYF. V and J are TRBV5-4 and TRBJ2-5, with D possibly matching TRBD1 (5 bases). The length of the CDR3 is 14 residues. CDR1 SGHNT and CDR2 YYREEE come from the germline V gene (reference sequence). V gave up 2 bases and J gave up 5 bases, with 13 bases separating them.

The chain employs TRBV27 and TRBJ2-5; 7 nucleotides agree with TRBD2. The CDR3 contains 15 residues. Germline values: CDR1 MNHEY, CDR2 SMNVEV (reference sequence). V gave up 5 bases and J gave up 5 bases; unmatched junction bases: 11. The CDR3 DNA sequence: TGTGCCAGCAGTGCCCGGGGAGGGCGGGGGGAGACCCAGTACTTC. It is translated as CASSARGGRGETQYF.

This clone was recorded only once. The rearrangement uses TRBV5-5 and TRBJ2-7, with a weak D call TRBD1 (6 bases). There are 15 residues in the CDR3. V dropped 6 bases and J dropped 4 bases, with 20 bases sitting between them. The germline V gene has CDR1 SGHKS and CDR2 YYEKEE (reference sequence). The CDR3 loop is CASTGAAGSLYEQYF. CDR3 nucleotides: TGTGCCAGCACAGGGGCGGCAGGGTCACTGTACGAGCAGTACTTC.

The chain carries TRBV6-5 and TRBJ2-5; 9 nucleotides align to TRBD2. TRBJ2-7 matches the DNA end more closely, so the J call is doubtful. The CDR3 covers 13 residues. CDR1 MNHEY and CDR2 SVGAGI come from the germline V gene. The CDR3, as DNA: TGTGCCAGCAGTCGGACTAGCGACTACGAGCAGTACTTC. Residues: CASSRTSDYEQYF.

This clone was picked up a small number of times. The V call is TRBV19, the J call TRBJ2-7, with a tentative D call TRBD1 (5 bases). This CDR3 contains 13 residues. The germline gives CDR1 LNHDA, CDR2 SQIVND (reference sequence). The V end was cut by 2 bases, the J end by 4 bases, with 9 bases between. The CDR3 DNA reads TGTGCCAGTAGTATAACAGGTACATACGAGCAGTACTTC. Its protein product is CASSITGTYEQYF.

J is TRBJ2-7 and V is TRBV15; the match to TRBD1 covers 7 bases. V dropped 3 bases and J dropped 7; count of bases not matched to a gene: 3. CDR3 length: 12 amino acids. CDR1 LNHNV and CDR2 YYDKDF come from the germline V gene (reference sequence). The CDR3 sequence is CATSRTGTEQYF. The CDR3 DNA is TGTGCCACCAGCAGGACAGGGACGGAGCAGTACTTC.

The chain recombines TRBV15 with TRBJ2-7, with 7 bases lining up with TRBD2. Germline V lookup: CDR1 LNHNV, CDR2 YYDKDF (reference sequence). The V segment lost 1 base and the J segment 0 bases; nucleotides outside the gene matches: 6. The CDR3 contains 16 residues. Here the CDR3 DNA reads TGTGCCACCAGCAGAGGGATCGGGGGGAGCTCCTACGAGCAGTACTTC. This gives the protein CATSRGIGGSSYEQYF.

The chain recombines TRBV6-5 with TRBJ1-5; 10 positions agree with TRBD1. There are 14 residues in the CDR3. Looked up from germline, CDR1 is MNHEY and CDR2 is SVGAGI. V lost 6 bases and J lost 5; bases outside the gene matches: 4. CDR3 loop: CASRKGQGYQPQHF. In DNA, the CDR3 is TGTGCCAGCAGAAAGGGACAGGGGTATCAGCCCCAGCATTTT.

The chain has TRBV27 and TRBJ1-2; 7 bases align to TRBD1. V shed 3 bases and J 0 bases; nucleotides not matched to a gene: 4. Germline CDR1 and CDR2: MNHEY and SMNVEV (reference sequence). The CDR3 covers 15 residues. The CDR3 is CASSFRDSPNYGYTF. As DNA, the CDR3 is TGTGCCAGCAGTTTCCGGGACAGCCCTAACTATGGCTACACCTTC.

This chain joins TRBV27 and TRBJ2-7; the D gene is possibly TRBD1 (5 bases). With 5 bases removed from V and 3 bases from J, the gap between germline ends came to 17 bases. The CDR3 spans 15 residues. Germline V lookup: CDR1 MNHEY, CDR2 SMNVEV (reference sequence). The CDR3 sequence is CASSPRWIRGYEQYF. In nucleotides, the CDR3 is TGTGCCAGCAGTCCGAGGTGGATTAGGGGCTACGAGCAGTACTTC.

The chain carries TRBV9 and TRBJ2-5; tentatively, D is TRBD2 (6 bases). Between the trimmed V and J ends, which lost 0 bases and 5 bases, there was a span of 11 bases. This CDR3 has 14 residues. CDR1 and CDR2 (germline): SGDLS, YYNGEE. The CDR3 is CASSVGVGGETQYF. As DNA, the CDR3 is TGTGCCAGCAGCGTAGGGGTCGGGGGTGAGACCCAGTACTTC.

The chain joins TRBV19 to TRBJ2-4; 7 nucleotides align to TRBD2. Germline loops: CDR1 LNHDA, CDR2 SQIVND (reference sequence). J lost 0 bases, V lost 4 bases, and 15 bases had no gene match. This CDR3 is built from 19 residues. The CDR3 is CASSTSSGGADLAKNIQYF. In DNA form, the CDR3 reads TGTGCCAGTAGTACATCTAGCGGAGGGGCGGATCTAGCCAAAAACATTCAGTACTTC.

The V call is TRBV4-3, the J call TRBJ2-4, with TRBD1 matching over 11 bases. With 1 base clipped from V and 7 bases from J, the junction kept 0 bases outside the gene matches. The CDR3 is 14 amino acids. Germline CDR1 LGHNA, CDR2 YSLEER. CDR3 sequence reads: CASSQGTGGNIQYF. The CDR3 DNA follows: TGCGCCAGCAGCCAAGGGACAGGGGGCAACATTCAGTACTTC.

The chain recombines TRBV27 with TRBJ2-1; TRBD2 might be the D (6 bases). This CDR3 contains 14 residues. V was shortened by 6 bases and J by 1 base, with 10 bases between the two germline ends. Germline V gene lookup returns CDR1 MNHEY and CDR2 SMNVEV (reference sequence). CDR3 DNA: TGTGCCAGCAGCTGGGACTTATCCTACAATGAGCAGTTCTTC. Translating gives CASSWDLSYNEQFF.